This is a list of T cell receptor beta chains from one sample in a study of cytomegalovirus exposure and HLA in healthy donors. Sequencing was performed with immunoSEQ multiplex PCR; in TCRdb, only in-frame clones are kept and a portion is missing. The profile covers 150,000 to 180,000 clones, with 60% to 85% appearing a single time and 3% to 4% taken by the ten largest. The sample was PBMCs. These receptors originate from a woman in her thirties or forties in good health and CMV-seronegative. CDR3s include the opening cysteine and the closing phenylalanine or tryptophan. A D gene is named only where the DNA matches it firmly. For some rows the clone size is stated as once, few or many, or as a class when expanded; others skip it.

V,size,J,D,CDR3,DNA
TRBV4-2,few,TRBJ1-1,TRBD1,CASSQERSGTEAFF,TGTGCCAGCAGCCAAGAAAGGTCCGGGACAGAGGCTTTCTTT
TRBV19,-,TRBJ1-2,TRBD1,CASSLGQGYGYTF,TGTGCCAGTAGCTTGGGACAGGGCTATGGCTACACCTTC
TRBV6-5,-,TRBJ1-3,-,CASSRGGATGNTIYF,TGTGCCAGCAGTCGGGGGGGGGCGACGGGAAACACCATATATTTT
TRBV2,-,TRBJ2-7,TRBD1,CASGPLQGYEQYF,TGTGCCAGCGGACCCTTACAGGGGTACGAGCAGTACTTC
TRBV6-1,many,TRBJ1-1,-,CASSEEAGVGHTEAFF,TGTGCCAGCAGTGAAGAGGCAGGGGTGGGGCACACTGAAGCTTTCTTT
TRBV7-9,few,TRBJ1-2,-,CASSFGTLRLAYTF,TGTGCCAGCAGCTTTGGGACTCTTCGCTTGGCCTACACCTTC
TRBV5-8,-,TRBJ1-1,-,CASSQWTENTEAFF,TGTGCCAGCAGCCAGTGGACTGAGAACACTGAAGCTTTCTTT
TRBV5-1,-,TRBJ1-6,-,CASSLGAAYNSPLHF,TGCGCCAGCAGCTTGGGGGCCGCTTATAATTCACCCCTCCACTTT
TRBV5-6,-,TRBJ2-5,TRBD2,CASSTLGTSGWETQYF,TGTGCCAGCAGCACCTTAGGGACTAGCGGGTGGGAGACCCAGTACTTC
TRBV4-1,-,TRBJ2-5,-,CASSQVGEETQYF,TGCGCCAGCAGCCAAGTAGGGGAAGAGACCCAGTACTTC
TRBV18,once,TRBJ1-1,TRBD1,CASSPGQGNTEAFF,TGTGCCAGCTCACCGGGACAGGGGAACACTGAAGCTTTCTTT
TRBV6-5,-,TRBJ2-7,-,CASSYGRVPLSYEQYF,TGTGCCAGCAGTTATGGCAGGGTCCCGCTATCCTACGAGCAGTACTTC
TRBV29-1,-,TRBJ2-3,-,CSVNRDTAPVRDTQYF,TGCAGCGTCAACAGGGACACCGCCCCCGTCAGAGATACGCAGTATTTT
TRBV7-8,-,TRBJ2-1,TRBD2,CASSYLSGATYNEQFF,TGTGCCAGCAGCTACCTTAGCGGGGCAACCTACAATGAGCAGTTCTTC
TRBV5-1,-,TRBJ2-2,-,CASSLGRDGGELFF,TGCGCCAGCAGCTTGGGCAGGGATGGCGGGGAGCTGTTTTTT
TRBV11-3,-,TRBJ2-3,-,CASSEGLSTDTQYF,TGTGCCAGCAGCGAGGGATTGTCCACAGATACGCAGTATTTT
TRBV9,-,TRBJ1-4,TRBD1,CASSERTGGGFNEKLFF,TGTGCCAGCAGCGAACGGACAGGGGGCGGCTTCAATGAAAAACTGTTTTTT
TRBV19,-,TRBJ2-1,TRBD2,CASSIPGTSSNEQFF,TGTGCCAGTAGTATCCCCGGGACTAGCAGCAATGAGCAGTTCTTC
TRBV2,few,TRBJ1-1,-,CASSPTGSIPEAFF,TGTGCCAGCAGCCCTACGGGATCAATCCCCGAAGCTTTCTTT
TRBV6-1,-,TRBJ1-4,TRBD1,CASSEADRGGEKLFF,TGTGCCAGCAGTGAAGCGGACAGGGGTGGGGAAAAACTGTTTTTT
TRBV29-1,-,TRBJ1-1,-,CSVEVAGGNTEAFF,TGCAGCGTTGAAGTTGCCGGGGGGAACACTGAAGCTTTCTTT
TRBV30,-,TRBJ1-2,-,CAWSVRGYGYTF,TGTGCCTGGAGTGTACGAGGGTACGGCTACACCTTC
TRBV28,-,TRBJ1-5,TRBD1,CASSSRPDRVRQPQHF,TGTGCCAGCAGTTCGAGGCCGGACAGGGTGCGGCAGCCCCAGCATTTT
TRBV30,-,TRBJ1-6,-,CAWSVPMAYNSPLHF,TGTGCCTGGAGTGTACCAATGGCTTATAATTCACCCCTCCACTTT
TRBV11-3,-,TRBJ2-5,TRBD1,CASSPPRGQGKGETQYF,TGTGCCAGCAGCCCCCCTCGGGGACAGGGAAAAGGGGAGACCCAGTACTTC
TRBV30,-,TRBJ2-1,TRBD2,CAWSRTSGSGGEQFF,TGTGCCTGGAGTCGGACTAGCGGGAGTGGGGGTGAGCAGTTCTTC
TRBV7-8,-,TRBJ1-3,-,CASSLVRVAGNTIYF,TGTGCCAGCAGCTTAGTTCGTGTAGCTGGAAACACCATATATTTT
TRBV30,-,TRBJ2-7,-,CAWNVGMGASEQYF,TGTGCCTGGAATGTAGGGATGGGGGCTAGTGAGCAGTACTTC
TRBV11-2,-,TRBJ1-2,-,CASSFPGESNYGYTF,TGTGCCAGCAGCTTTCCGGGGGAATCCAACTATGGCTACACCTTC
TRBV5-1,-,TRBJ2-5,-,CASSWGHETQYF,TGCGCCAGCAGCTGGGGGCATGAGACCCAGTACTTC
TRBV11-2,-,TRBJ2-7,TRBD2,CASSLWAAGSYEQYF,TGTGCCAGCAGCTTATGGGCAGCGGGGTCCTACGAGCAGTACTTC
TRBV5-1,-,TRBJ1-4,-,CASSLATTNEKLFF,TGCGCCAGCAGCTTAGCAACAACTAATGAAAAACTGTTTTTT
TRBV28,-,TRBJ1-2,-,CASSLGSPNHGYTF,TGTGCCAGCAGTTTAGGCAGTCCGAACCATGGCTACACCTTC
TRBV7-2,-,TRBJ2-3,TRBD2,CASSRSGASTDTQYF,TGTGCCAGCAGCCGTAGCGGGGCGTCCACAGATACGCAGTATTTT
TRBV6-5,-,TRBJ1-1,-,CASSFGFGLSQESPIF,TGTGCCAGCAGTTTCGGGTTTGGACTTTCTCAGGAGAGTCCCATCTTT
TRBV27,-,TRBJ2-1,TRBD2,CASSSLAGGHNEQFF,TGTGCCAGCAGCTCACTAGCGGGAGGCCACAATGAGCAGTTCTTC
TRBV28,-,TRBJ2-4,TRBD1,CASSLGQGLAKNIQYF,TGTGCCAGCAGTTTGGGACAGGGCCTAGCCAAAAACATTCAGTACTTC
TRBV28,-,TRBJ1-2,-,CASSLGRSNYGYTF,TGTGCCAGCAGTTTAGGTCGGAGTAACTATGGCTACACCTTC
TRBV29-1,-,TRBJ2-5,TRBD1,CSVGGPGQLQETQYF,TGCAGCGTTGGCGGGCCGGGACAGCTACAAGAGACCCAGTACTTC
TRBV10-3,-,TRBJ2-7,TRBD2,CATTTGTSGATLYEQYF,TGTGCCACCACGACCGGGACTAGCGGGGCAACCCTCTACGAGCAGTACTTC
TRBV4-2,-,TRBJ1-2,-,CASSQEDPTQGSYGYTF,TGTGCCAGCAGCCAAGAGGATCCAACACAGGGAAGCTATGGCTACACCTTC
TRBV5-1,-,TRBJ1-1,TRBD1,CASSATGTDTEAFF,TGCGCCAGCAGCGCGACAGGGACAGACACTGAAGCTTTCTTT
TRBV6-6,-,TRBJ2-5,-,CASSSTSQGETQYF,TGTGCCAGCAGCTCGACTAGCCAGGGGGAGACCCAGTACTTC
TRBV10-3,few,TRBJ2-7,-,CAISGGSYEQYF,TGTGCCATCAGTGGAGGGTCCTACGAGCAGTACTTC
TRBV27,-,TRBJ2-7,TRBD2,CASSPRLAGDTEQYF,TGTGCCAGCAGTCCTAGACTAGCGGGGGATACCGAGCAGTACTTC
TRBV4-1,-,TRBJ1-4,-,CASSLNPQGQFEKLFF,TGCGCCAGCAGCCTCAACCCCCAGGGACAATTTGAAAAACTGTTTTTT
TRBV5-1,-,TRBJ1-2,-,CASSLGPGGGRGYTF,TGCGCCAGCAGCTTGGGCCCGGGAGGAGGGCGCGGCTACACCTTC
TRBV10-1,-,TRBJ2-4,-,CASSGQGTDLAKNIQYF,TGCGCCAGCAGTGGGCAGGGAACCGACTTAGCCAAAAACATTCAGTACTTC
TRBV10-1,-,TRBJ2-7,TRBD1,CASSEGQGYEQYF,TGCGCCAGCAGTGAGGGACAGGGCTACGAGCAGTACTTC
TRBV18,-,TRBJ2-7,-,CASSPRNYYEQYF,TGTGCCAGCTCACCACGAAACTACTACGAGCAGTACTTC
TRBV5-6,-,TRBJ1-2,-,CASSPRVTNGNYGYTF,TGTGCCAGCAGCCCCAGGGTCACGAACGGTAACTATGGCTACACCTTC
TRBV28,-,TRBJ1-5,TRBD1,CASSLPPGQGDQPQHF,TGTGCCAGCAGTTTACCCCCGGGACAGGGTGATCAGCCCCAGCATTTT
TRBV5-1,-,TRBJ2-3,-,CASSLVVGLASFTDTQYF,TGCGCCAGCAGCTTGGTGGTCGGGCTAGCGAGTTTCACAGATACGCAGTATTTT
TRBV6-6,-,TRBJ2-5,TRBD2,CASTHGAGGLKETQYF,TGTGCCAGCACCCACGGGGCGGGAGGGCTTAAAGAGACCCAGTACTTC
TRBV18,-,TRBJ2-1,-,CASSPPGQGGHNEQFF,TGTGCCAGCTCACCTCCCGGGCAGGGGGGACACAATGAGCAGTTCTTC
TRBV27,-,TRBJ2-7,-,CASSFNPSNNEQYF,TGTGCCAGCAGTTTCAACCCCTCAAACAACGAGCAGTACTTC
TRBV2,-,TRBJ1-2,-,CASNQGGGRYGYTF,TGTGCCAGCAACCAAGGGGGGGGGAGGTATGGCTACACCTTC
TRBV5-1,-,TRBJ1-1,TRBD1,CASSKRQGMNTEAFF,TGCGCCAGCAGCAAAAGACAGGGGATGAACACTGAAGCTTTCTTT
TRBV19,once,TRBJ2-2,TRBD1,CASSILVRQGWPGELFF,TGTGCCAGTAGTATATTGGTGCGACAGGGGTGGCCCGGGGAGCTGTTTTTT